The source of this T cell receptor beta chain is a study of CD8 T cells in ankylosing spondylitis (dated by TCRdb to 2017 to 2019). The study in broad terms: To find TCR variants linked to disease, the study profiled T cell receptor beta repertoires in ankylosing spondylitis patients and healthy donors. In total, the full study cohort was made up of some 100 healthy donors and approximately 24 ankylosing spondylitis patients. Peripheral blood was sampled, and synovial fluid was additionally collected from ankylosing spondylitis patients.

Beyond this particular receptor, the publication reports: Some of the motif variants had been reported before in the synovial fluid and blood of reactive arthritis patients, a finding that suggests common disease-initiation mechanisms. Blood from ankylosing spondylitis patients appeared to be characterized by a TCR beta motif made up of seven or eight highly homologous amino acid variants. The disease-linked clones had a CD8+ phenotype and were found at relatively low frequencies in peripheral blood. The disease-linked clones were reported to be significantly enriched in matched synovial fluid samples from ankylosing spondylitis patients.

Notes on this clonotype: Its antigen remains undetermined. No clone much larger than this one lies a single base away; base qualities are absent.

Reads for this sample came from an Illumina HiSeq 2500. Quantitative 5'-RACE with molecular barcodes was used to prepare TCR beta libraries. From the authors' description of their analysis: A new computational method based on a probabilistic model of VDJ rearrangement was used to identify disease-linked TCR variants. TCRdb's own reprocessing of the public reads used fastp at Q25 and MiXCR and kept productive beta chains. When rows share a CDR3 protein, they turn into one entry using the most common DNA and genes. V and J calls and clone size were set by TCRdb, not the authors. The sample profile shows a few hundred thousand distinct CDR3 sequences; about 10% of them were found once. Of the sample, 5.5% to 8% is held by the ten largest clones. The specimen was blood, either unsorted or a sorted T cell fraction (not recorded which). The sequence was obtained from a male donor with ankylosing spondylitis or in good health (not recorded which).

The CDR3 loop reads CSVEGARAGGTDTQYF. The DNA sequence is given as TGCAGCGTTGAAGGGGCCCGGGCGGGAGGGACAGATACGCAGTATTTT. The receptor chain draws on TRBV29-1 and TRBJ2-3, with 9 middle bases fitting TRBD2. Relative to germline, V is missing 1 base and J is missing 3 bases, with 8 bases of the junction outside any gene match. The CDR3, from cysteine to phenylalanine, totals 16 residues. Only the CDR3 part of the read is kept: 48 bases, read in frame from the first base. Taken from the germline V gene, the CDR1 and CDR2 loops are SQVTM and ANQGSEA.